The 6 T cell receptor beta chains below come from one sample, sequenced in a study of blood T cell repertoires in COVID-19 (dated by TCRdb to the early 2020s). Libraries were constructed by the immunoSEQ multiplex PCR assay. TCRdb took over this immuneACCESS table, retaining in-frame rearrangements with V and J assigned. Such tables are incomplete; in checked studies, under half of the missing clones stem from an unresolved V gene, and the remainder is unexplained. The table for this sample lists about 280,000 clones; 75% to 85% of them were counted only once. Jointly, the top ten make up 4% to 6% of the sample. The sequencing sample was made of peripheral blood. Receptor source: a man over 45 with active or convalescent COVID-19.

This clone was picked up a small number of times. The V gene is TRBV30, the J gene TRBJ1-3; 10 bases are shared with TRBD1. Germline loops: CDR1 GTSNPN, CDR2 SVGIG (reference sequence). Trimming removed 3 bases from V and 7 bases from J; junction bases left unmatched: 6. CDR3 length equals 14 residues. For the CDR3, the DNA is TGTGCCTGGAGGGGGACAGGGGTTGGGAACACCATATATTTT. Its translation is CAWRGTGVGNTIYF.

The V and J genes are TRBV6-5 and TRBJ2-1; 10 bases map to TRBD2. J was trimmed by 3 bases and V by 7 bases; bases with no gene match: 6. In germline, CDR1 is MNHEY, CDR2 SVGAGI. The CDR3 has 15 amino acids. The chain's CDR3 is CASNPASGSYNEQFF. The CDR3, as DNA: TGTGCCAGCAACCCAGCTAGCGGGAGCTACAATGAGCAGTTCTTC.

The rearrangement uses TRBV29-1 and TRBJ2-7, with D tentatively TRBD1 (5 bases). CDR1 SQVTM and CDR2 ANQGSEA come from the germline V gene. Trimming removed 0 bases from V and 2 bases from J, with 17 bases in between. CDR3 length: 16 residues. The CDR3 spells CSVEDLKRDSTYEQYF. The CDR3 nucleotides read TGCAGCGTTGAAGATCTAAAACGAGACAGTACCTACGAGCAGTACTTC.

The rearrangement joins TRBV29-1 to TRBJ2-3; D may be TRBD2 (7 bases). Trimming shortened V by 4 bases and J by 4 bases, and 15 bases separated the two germline ends. Germline V gene sequence: CDR1 SQVTM, CDR2 ANQGSEA. The CDR3 totals 14 residues. CDR3 nucleotides: TGCAGCGTTGGAGGAGGGAGGGGGGCAGATACGCAGTATTTT. This codes for CSVGGGRGADTQYF.

The chain recombines TRBV7-2 with TRBJ2-1; 7 bases agree with TRBD2. V was pared by 5 bases and J by 11 bases, with 12 bases of the junction left unmatched. The CDR3 runs 14 residues. Germline-derived CDR1 and CDR2 are SGHTA and FQGNSA. In nucleotides, the CDR3 is TGTGCCAGCAGCCTAGGGACTAACAATATGCAGCAGTTCTTC. Amino acids: CASSLGTNNMQQFF. Supplemented by reference TRBV7-2 and TRBJ2-1, the full variable domain reads GAGVSQSPSNKVTEKGKDVELRCDPISGHTALYWYRQSLGQGLEFLIYFQGNSAPDKSGLPSDRFSAERTGGSVSTLTIQRTQQEDSAVYLCASSLGTNNMQQFFGPGTRLTVL.

Regarding this clone: Other DNA sequences from this sample encode an identical CDR3 as well. The chain employs TRBV18 and TRBJ2-7; D is perhaps TRBD1 (6 bases). Germline V gene lookup returns CDR1 KGHSH and CDR2 LQKENI. With 4 bases removed from V and 5 bases from J, the gap between germline ends came to 9 bases. This CDR3 spans 12 amino acids. This CDR3 reads CASSQQGNEQYF. CDR3 bases: TGTGCCAGCTCACAACAGGGTAACGAGCAGTACTTC.